The source of this T cell receptor beta chain is a study of T-cell reconstitution after alpha-beta-depleted transplantation in children. Notes on the study in general: Expanded graft clones, several hundred of them, were reportedly the source of alpha-beta T cells about two months after transplant. Hyperexpanded clones declined; after one year, newly produced T cells mostly supplied diversity. Surviving recipient T cells and intrathymic progenitors accounted for some patients' high TCRbeta diversity at day 60.

About this clonotype: The antigen remains unidentified.

TCRbeta library construction was performed incorporating unique molecular identifiers. TCRdb recomputed calls from the PCR reads with MiXCR, one row per CDR3 protein. This sample has fewer than 750,000 distinct CDR3 sequences, with 25% to 30% found just once. The CDR3 sequence is 17 residues long. Germline CDR1 SGHRS, CDR2 YFSETQ. V gave up 0 bases and J gave up 3 bases; unmatched junction bases: 6. The sequenced sample was PBMCs, obtained before TCRalphabeta/CD19-depleted stem cell transplant. This clonotype originated in a boy under three years old with Wiskott-Aldrich syndrome, due to receive a stem cell transplant. This chain links TRBV5-1 with TRBJ2-3; 11 nucleotides agree with TRBD2. This CDR3 is CASSLGPLAGDTDTQYF. CDR3 coding DNA: TGCGCCAGCAGCTTGGGCCCACTAGCGGGAGATACAGATACGCAGTATTTT. Full variable domain (rest looked up from reference TRBV5-1 and TRBJ2-3): KAGVTQTPRYLIKTRGQQVTLSCSPISGHRSVSWYQQTPGQGLQFLFEYFSETQRNKGNFPGRFSGRQFSNSRSEMNVSTLELGDSALYLCASSLGPLAGDTDTQYFGPGTRLTVL.